This record looks at one TCR beta chain sequence and its context. What it binds is unknown. The data belong to a study of blood T cells in healthy people across ages. Across the study: Through template switching, about one barcoded beta molecule was captured per two T cells, as measured in model experiments.

Whole-study findings and limits: Strong correlation linked observed beta diversity and percent naive T cells. Roughly linear age-related decline in beta diversity appeared, significant by age approximately 40.

Through a sample-barcoded 5' primer and a J-beta primer mix, a second PCR was run for roughly 6 to 12 cycles. Sequencing yielded, for each sample, at least 3 million paired-end reads carrying CDR3. TCRdb re-derived calls from the 5' RACE reads in MiXCR, one entry per CDR3 protein. The table records 450,000 to 700,000 distinct CDR3 sequences, roughly 28% of them present only once. This CDR3 region has 15 residues. CDR1 SNHLY and CDR2 FYNNEI come from the germline V gene. Trimming took off 7 bases at V and 0 bases at J, with 13 bases between the two ends. The sample consisted of blood. The sequence derives from a woman aged 70-85 years in good health. The chain carries TRBV2 and TRBJ2-1; D not certain. The CDR3 loop is CASTLSESSYNEQFF. The CDR3 DNA follows: TGTGCCAGCACCTTAAGCGAGAGCTCCTACAATGAGCAGTTCTTC. The full variable domain, in which reference TRBV2 and TRBJ2-1 provide the parts outside the CDR3, is EPEVTQTPSHQVTQMGQEVILRCVPISNHLYFYWYRQILGQKVEFLVSFYNNEISEKSEIFDDQFSVERPDGSNFTLKIRSTKLEDSAMYFCASTLSESSYNEQFFGPGTRLTVL.